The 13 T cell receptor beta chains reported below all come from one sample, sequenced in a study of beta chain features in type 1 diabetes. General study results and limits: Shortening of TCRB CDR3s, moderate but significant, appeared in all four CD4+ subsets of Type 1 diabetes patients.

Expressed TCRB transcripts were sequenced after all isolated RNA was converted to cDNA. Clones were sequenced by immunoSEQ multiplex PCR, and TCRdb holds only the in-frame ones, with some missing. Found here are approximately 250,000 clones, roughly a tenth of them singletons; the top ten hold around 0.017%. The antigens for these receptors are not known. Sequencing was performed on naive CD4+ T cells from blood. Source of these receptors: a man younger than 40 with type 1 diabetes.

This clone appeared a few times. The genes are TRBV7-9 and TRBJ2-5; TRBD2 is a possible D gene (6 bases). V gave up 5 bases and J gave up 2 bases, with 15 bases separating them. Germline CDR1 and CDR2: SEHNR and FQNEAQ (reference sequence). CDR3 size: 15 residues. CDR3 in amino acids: CASSRLLAGQETQYF. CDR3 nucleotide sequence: TGTGCCAGCAGCCGCTTACTAGCCGGGCAAGAGACCCAGTACTTC.

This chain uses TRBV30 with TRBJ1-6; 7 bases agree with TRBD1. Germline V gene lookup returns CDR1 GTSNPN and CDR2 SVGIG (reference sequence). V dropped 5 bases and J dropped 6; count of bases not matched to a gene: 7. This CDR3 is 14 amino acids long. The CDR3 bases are TGTGCCTGGGAAGCGGACAGGTCTAATTCACCCCTCCACTTT. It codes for CAWEADRSNSPLHF.

The CDR3 protein is CASSRDGTGSGSPLHF. The CDR3 bases are TGTGCCAGCAGCAGAGATGGGACAGGGAGTGGTTCACCCCTCCACTTT. The chain uses TRBV7-2 and TRBJ1-6, with 9 positions matching TRBD1. In germline, CDR1 is SGHTA, CDR2 FQGNSA. V lost 5 bases and J lost 9; bases outside the gene matches: 11. This CDR3 is built from 16 residues.

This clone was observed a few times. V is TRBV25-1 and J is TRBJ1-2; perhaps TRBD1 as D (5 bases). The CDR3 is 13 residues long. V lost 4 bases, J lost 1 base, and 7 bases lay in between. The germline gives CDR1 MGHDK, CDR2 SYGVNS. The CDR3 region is CASSGDFNYGYTF. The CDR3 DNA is TGTGCCAGCAGTGGGGACTTTAACTATGGCTACACCTTC.

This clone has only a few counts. Here the CDR3 DNA reads TGTGCCAGCAGTTCTTGGGAGAGGACCGGGGAGCTGTTTTTT. This translates into CASSSWERTGELFF. The chain is built from TRBV9 and TRBJ2-2; possibly TRBD2 for D (5 bases). CDR3 length: 14 amino acids. CDR1 SGDLS and CDR2 YYNGEE come from the germline V gene. Trimming stripped 5 bases from V and 5 bases from J, with 13 bases between.

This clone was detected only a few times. The CDR3 DNA sequence: TGTGCCAGCTCACCAGAACAGGGGGATGGCTACACCTTC. Residues: CASSPEQGDGYTF. The chain couples TRBV18 to TRBJ1-2, with TRBD1 identical over 8 bases. The CDR3 sequence is 13 residues long. Germline V lookup: CDR1 KGHSH, CDR2 LQKENI. Losses at the gene ends were 2 bases for V and 6 bases for J; bases not matched to a gene: 2.

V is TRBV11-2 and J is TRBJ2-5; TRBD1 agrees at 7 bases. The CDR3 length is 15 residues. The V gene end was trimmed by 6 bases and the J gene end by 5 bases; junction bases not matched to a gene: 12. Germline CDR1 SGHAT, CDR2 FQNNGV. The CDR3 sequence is CASRPGQSYLETQYF. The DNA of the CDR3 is TGTGCCAGCAGACCGGGACAGAGTTACCTCGAGACCCAGTACTTC.

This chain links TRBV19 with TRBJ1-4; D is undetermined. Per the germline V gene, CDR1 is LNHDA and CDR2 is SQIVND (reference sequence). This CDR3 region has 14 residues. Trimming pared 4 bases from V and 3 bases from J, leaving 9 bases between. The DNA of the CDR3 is TGTGCCAGTAGTACCCTTGCGGCTAATGAAAAACTGTTTTTT. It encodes CASSTLAANEKLFF.

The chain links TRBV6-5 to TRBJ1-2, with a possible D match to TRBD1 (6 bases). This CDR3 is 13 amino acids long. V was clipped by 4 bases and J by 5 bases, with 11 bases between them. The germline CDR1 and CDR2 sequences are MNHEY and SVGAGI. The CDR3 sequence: CASSSEQGYGYTF. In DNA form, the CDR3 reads TGTGCCAGCAGTTCAGAACAGGGATATGGCTACACCTTC.

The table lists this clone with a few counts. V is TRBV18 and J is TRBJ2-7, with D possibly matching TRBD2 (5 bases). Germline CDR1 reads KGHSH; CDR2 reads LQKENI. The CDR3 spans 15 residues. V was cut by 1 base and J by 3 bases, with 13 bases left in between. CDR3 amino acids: CASSPLEGVFYEQYF. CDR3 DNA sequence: TGTGCCAGCTCACCACTCGAGGGAGTTTTCTACGAGCAGTACTTC.

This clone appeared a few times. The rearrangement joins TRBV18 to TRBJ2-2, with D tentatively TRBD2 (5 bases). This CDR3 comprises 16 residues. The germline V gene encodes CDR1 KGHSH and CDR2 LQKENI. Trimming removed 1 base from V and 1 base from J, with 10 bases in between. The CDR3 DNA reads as TGTGCCAGCTCACCACGGAGAGGGCAGAACACCGGGGAGCTGTTTTTT. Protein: CASSPRRGQNTGELFF.

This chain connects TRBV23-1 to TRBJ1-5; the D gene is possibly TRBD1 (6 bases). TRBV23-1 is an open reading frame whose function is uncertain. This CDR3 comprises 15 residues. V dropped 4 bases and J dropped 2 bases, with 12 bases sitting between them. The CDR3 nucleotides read TGCGCCAGCAGTCCCGACCCAGGGGGCAATCAGCCCCAGCATTTT. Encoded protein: CASSPDPGGNQPQHF.

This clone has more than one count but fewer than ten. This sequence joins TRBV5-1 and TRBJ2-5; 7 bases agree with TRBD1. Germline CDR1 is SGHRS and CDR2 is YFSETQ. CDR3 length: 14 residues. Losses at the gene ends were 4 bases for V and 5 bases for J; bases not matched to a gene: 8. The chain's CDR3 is CASSPGTEYETQYF. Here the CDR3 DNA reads TGCGCCAGCAGCCCCGGGACAGAATACGAGACCCAGTACTTC.